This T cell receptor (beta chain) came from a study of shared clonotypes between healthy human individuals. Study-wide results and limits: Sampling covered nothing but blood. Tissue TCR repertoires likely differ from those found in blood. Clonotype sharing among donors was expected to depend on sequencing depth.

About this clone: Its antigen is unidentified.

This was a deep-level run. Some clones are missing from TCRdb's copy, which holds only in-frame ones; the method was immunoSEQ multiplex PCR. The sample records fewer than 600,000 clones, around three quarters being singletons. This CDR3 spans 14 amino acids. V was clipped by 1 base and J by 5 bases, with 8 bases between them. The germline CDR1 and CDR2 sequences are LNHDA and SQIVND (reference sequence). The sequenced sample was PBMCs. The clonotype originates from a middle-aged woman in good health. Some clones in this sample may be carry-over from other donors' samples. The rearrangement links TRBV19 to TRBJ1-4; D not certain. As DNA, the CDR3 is TGTGCCAGTAGTATAGGTGGCGGAAATGAAAAACTGTTTTTT. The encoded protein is CASSIGGGNEKLFF.